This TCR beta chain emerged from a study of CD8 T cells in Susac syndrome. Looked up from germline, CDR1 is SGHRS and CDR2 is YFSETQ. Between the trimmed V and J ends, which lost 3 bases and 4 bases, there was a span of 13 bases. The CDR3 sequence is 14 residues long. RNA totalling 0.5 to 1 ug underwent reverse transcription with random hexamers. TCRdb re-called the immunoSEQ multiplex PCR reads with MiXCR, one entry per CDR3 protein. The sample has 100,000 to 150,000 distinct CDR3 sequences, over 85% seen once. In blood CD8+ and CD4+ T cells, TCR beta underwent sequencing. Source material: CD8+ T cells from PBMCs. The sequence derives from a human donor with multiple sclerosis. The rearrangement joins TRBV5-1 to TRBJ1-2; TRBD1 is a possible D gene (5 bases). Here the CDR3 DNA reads TGCGCCAGCAGCTATCTCAGGGACTCCTATGGCTACACCTTC. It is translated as CASSYLRDSYGYTF.